This record looks at one T cell receptor (beta chain) sequence and its context. Its target is unknown. The entry originates in a study of T-cell reconstitution after alpha-beta-depleted transplantation in children. It was with unique molecular identifiers that the TCRbeta library was prepared. TCRdb passed the PCR reads through MiXCR, listing each CDR3 protein once. The data hold fewer than 500,000 distinct CDR3 sequences, with 43% observed a single time. Findings and limits, study-wide: Where alpha-beta T cells came from about two months after transplant was reportedly several hundred expanded graft clones. At one year after transplant, newly produced T cells mostly accounted for T-cell counts and diversity. Surviving recipient T cells and thymic progenitors accounted for the high day-60 TCRbeta diversity observed in some patients.

Germline lookup yields CDR1 SGDLS and CDR2 YYNGEE. The ends lost 0 bases at V and 7 bases at J; junction bases unmatched: 5. This CDR3 is built from 15 residues. The J gene is TRBJ1-5, the V gene TRBV9; TRBD1 aligns across 9 bases. This receptor was identified in a girl aged 2-15 years with aplastic anemia, due to receive a stem cell transplant. The specimen was PBMCs, collected before TCRalphabeta/CD19-depleted stem cell transplant. CDR3 coding DNA: TGTGCCAGCAGCGTAGATGGACAGGGGATGCAGCCCCAGCATTTT. Its protein product is CASSVDGQGMQPQHF.